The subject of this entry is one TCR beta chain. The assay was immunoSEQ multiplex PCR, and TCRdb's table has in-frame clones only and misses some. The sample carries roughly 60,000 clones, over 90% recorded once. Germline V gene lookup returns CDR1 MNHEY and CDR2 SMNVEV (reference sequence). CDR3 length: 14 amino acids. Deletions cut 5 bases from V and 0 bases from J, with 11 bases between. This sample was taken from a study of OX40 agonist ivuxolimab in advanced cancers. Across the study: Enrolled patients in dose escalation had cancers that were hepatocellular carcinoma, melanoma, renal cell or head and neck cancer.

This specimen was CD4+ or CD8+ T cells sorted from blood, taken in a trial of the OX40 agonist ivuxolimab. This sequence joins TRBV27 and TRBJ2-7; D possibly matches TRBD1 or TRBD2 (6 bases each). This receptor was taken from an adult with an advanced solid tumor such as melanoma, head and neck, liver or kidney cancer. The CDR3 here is CASSLTGASYEQYF. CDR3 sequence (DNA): TGTGCCAGCAGTCTGACGGGGGCCTCCTACGAGCAGTACTTC.